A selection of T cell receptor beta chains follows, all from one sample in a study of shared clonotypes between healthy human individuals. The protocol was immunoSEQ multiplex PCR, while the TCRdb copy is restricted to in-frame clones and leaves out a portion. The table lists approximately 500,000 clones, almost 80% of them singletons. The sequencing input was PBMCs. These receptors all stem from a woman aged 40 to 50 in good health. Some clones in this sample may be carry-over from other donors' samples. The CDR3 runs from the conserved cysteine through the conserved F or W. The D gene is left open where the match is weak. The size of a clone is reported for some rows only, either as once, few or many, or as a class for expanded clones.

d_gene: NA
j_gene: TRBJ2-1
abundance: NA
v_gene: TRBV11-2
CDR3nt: TGTGCCAGCAGCCCATACAATGAGCAGTTCTTC
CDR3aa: CASSPYNEQFF

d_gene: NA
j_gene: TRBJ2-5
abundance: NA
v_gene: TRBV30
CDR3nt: TGTGCCTGGAGTCGGTTATCGGGCCCCCAAGAGACCCAGTACTTC
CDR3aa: CAWSRLSGPQETQYF

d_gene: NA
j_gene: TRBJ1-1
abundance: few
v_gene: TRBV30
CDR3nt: TGTGCCTGGAGGTCAGGGACACTGGGAGCTTTCTTT
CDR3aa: CAWRSGTLGAFF

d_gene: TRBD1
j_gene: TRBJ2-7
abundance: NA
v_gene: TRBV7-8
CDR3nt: TGTGCCAGCACCGGAGGGACAGGGGGAGAGCAGTACTTC
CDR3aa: CASTGGTGGEQYF

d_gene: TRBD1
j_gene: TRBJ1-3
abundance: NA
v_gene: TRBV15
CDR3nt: TGTGCCACCAGCAGAGTCCGAGCAGGGGGGCTCCCTGGAAACACCATATATTTT
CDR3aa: CATSRVRAGGLPGNTIYF

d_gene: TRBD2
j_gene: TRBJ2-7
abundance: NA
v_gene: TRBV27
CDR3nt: TGTGCCAGCAGTTCTTTACTAGCGGGAGCCTACGAGCAGTACTTC
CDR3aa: CASSSLLAGAYEQYF

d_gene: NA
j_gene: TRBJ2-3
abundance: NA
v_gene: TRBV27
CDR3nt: TGTGCCAGCAGGGAACTGGGGGCGGATACGCAGTATTTT
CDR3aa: CASRELGADTQYF

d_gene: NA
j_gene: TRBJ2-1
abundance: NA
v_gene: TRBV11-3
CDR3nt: TGTGCCAGCAGCTTAGGTCGGGAGTCCAATGAGCAGTTCTTC
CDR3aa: CASSLGRESNEQFF

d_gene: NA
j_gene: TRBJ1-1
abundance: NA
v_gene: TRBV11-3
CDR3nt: TGTGCCAGCAGCTTAGGGGGGCTAGGGGCCATGAACACTGAAGCTTTCTTT
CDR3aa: CASSLGGLGAMNTEAFF

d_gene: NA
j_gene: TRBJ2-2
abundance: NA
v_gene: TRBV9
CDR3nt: TGTGCCAGCAGCGCCCTCCTGGGGGAGCTGTTTTTT
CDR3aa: CASSALLGELFF

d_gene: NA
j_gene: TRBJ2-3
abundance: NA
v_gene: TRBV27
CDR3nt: TGTGCCAGCCGGGATTTGGGCACAGATACGCAGTATTTT
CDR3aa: CASRDLGTDTQYF

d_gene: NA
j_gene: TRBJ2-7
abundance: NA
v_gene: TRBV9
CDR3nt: TGTGCCAGCAGCGGGGGAGGCTACGAGCAGTACTTC
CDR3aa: CASSGGGYEQYF

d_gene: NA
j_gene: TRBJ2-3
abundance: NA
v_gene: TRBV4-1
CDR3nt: TGCGCCAGCAGCCACTCCAGGGTTTTCGAAAGCCCTACCTACACAGATACGCAGTATTTT
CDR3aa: CASSHSRVFESPTYTDTQYF

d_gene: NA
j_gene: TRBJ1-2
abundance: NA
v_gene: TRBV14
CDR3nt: TGTGCCAGCAGCCAGCGGGGGCAGAACTATGGCTACACCTTC
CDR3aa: CASSQRGQNYGYTF

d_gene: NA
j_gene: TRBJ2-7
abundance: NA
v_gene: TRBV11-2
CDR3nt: TGTGCCAGCAGCTTAGAGCGAAGTAACTACGAGCAGTACTTC
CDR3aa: CASSLERSNYEQYF

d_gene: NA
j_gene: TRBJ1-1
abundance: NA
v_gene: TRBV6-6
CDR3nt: TGTGCCAGCAGCCCGGGTTGGGACACTGAAGCTTTCTTT
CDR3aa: CASSPGWDTEAFF

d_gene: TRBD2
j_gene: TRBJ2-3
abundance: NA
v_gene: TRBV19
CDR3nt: TGTGCCAGTAGTATAGCGGGAGGGCCAGATACGCAGTATTTT
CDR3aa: CASSIAGGPDTQYF

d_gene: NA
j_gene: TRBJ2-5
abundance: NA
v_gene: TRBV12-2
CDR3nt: TGTGCAAGTCGCAGGACACAAGAGACCCAGTACTTC
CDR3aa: CASRRTQETQYF

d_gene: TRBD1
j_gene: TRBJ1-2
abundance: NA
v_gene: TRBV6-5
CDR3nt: TGTGCCAGCAGTACCGGGACAGGGATGAATGGCTACACCTTC
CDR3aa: CASSTGTGMNGYTF

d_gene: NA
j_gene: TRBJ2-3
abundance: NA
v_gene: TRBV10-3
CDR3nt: TGTGCCATCAGTGAAGTGGCAGATACGCAGTATTTT
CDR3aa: CAISEVADTQYF

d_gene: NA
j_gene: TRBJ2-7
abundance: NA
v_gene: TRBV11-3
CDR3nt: TGTGCCAGCAGCCCACCCGACTCCTACGAGCAGTACTTC
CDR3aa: CASSPPDSYEQYF

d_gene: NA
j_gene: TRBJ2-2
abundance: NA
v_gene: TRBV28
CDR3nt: TGTGCCAGCAGTTCACCGGAGGGGGCAGTCACCGGGGAGCTGTTTTTT
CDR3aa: CASSSPEGAVTGELFF

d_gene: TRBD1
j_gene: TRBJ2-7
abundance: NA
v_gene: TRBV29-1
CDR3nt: TGCAGCGTTGAAACGGGACAGGGGGTCTACGAGCAGTACTTC
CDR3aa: CSVETGQGVYEQYF

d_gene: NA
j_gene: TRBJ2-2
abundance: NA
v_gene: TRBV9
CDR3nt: TGTGCCAGCGGGGGAGGGGAGCTGTTTTTT
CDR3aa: CASGGGELFF

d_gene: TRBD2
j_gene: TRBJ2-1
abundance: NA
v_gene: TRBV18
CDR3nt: TGTGCCAGCTCAGGGACTAGCGGGACCTACAATGAGCAGTTCTTC
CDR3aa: CASSGTSGTYNEQFF

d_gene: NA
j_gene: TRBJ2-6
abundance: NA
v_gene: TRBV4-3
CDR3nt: TGCGCCAGCAGCCAGGGTGTGGGGCCTGGGGCCAACGTCCTGACTTTC
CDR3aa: CASSQGVGPGANVLTF

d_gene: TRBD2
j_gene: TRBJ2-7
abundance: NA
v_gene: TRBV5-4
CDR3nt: TGTGCCAGCAGCCCGGGGGGTACCTACGAGCAGTACTTC
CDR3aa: CASSPGGTYEQYF

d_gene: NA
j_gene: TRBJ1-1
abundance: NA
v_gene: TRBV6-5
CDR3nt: TGTGCCAGCAGTTACGAGGGATTTGATACTGAAGCTTTCTTT
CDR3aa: CASSYEGFDTEAFF

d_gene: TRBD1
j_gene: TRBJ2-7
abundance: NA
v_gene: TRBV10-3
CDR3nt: TGTGCCAGCCGACCGGGACAGGGGGCCTACGAGCAGTACTTC
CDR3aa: CASRPGQGAYEQYF

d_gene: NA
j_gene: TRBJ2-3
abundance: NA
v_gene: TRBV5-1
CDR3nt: TGCGCCAGCAGCTACACAACTGGAGTTACGCAGTATTTT
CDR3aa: CASSYTTGVTQYF

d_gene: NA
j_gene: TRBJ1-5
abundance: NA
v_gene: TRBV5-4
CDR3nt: TGTGCCAGCAGCGAAGGCGGACAGATCAATCAGCCCCAGCATTTT
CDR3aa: CASSEGGQINQPQHF

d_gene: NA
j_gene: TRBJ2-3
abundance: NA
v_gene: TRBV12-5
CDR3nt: TGTGCTAGTGGTTTGGGTCAGGCCCCAGATACGCAGTATTTT
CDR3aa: CASGLGQAPDTQYF

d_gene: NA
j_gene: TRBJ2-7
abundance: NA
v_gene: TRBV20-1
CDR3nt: TGCAGTGCTATCCAAGACTACGAGCAGTACTTC
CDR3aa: CSAIQDYEQYF

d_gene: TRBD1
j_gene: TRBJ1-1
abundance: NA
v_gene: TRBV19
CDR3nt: TGTGCCAGTAATGAGGGCAGGGGGAGACCTGAAGCTTTCTTT
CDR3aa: CASNEGRGRPEAFF

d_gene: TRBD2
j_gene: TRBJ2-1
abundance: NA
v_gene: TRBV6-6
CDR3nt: TGTGCCAGCAGCTCCGGGACTAGCGGGGACAATGAGCAGTTCTTC
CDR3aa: CASSSGTSGDNEQFF

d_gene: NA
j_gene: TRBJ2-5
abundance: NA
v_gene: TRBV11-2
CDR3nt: TGTGCCAGCAGCTTACTAAGACAAGAGACCCAGTACTTC
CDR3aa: CASSLLRQETQYF

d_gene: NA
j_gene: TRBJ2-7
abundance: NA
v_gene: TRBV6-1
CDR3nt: TGTGCCAGCAGTGTGAACAGGCAGAGCTCCTACGAGCAGTACTTC
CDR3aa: CASSVNRQSSYEQYF

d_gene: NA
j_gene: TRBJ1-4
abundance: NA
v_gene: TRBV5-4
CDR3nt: TGTGCCAGCAGCTTGTTCCCTGAGAGAGAAAAACTGTTTTTT
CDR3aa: CASSLFPEREKLFF

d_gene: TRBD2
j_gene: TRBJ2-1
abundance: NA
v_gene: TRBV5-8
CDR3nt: TGTGCCAGCAGTCGAGGACTAGCGGGATACAATGAGCAGTTCTTC
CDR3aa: CASSRGLAGYNEQFF

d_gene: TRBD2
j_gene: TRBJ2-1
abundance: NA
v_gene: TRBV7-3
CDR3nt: TGTGCCAGCAGCTTATTGCCTGGGACTACTTACAATGAGCAGTTCTTC
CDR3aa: CASSLLPGTTYNEQFF

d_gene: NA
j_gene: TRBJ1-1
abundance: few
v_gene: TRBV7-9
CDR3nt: TGTGCCAGCAGCCCCCGGGACACCTTACAGGTAGCTTTCTTT
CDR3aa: CASSPRDTLQVAFF

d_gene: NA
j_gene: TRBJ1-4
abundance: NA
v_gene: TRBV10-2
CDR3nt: TGCGCCAGCAGTGAGCCGCGGACATCGGAAAATGAAAAACTGTTTTTT
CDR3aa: CASSEPRTSENEKLFF

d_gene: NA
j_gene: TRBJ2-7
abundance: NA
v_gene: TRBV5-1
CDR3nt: TGCGCCAGCAGCGTCCTCCAGGGGATCGACGAGCAGTACTTC
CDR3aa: CASSVLQGIDEQYF

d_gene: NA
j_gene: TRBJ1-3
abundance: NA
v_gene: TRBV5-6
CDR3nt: TGTGCCAGCAGAACGTGGGGGCGTGGAAACACAATATATTTT
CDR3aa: CASRTWGRGNTIYF

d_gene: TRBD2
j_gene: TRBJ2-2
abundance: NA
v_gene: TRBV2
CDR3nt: TGTGCCAGCTGCTGGCAGCGGGAGTGGTCCGGGGAGCTGTTTTTT
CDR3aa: CASCWQREWSGELFF